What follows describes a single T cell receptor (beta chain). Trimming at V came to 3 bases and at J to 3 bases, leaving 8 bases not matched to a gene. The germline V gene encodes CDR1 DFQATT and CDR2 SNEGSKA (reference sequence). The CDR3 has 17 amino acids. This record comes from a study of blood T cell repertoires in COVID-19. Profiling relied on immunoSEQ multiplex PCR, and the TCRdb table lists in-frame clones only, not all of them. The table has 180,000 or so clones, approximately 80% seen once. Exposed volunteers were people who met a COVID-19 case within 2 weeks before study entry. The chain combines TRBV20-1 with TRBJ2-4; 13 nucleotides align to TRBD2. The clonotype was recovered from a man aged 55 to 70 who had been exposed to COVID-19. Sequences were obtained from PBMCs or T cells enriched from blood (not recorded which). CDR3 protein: CSASVLAGGRLKNIQYF. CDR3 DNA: TGCAGTGCTAGTGTACTAGCGGGAGGGCGGCTCAAAAACATTCAGTACTTC.